This is a list of T cell receptor beta chains from one sample in a study of technical replicates of blood from four donors. This table comes from immunoSEQ multiplex PCR, and its TCRdb copy is limited to in-frame clones, with some not included. The sample contains around 84,000 clones, around 97% of which appear only once. Sequenced sample: T cells isolated from PBMCs. The receptor set was obtained from a human donor in good health. Each CDR3 is given with its conserved first and last residue. Each record gives: V gene, J gene, clone size, D gene, CDR3 DNA, CDR3 protein. The D gene is left open where the match is weak. Size values are once, few and many counts, or a class for expanded clones, and some rows have none.

TRBV6-1	TRBJ1-5	NA	TRBD1	TGTGCCAGCAGTGAAGAAGACAGGGGCAATCAGCCCCAGCATTTT	CASSEEDRGNQPQHF
TRBV6-6	TRBJ1-3	NA	NA	TGTGCCAGCAGTTACTCGGCCTACACCATATATTTT	CASSYSAYTIYF
TRBV7-9	TRBJ1-1	NA	TRBD1	TGTGCCAGCAGCGAGACAGGGTTCACTGAAGCTTTCTTT	CASSETGFTEAFF
TRBV28	TRBJ2-7	NA	TRBD1	TGTGCCAGCAGGCAACAGGGGGCCAACGAGCAGTACTTC	CASRQQGANEQYF
TRBV29-1	TRBJ1-4	NA	NA	TGCAGCACCCTGGATACCGGAGAAAATGAAAAACTGTTTTTT	CSTLDTGENEKLFF
TRBV2	TRBJ2-6	once	TRBD1	TGTGCCAGCAGTGGGTTTCTGACAGGGGATGCAGTCGGGGCCAACGTCCTGACTTTC	CASSGFLTGDAVGANVLTF
TRBV14	TRBJ2-1	NA	TRBD2	TGTGCCAGCAGCCTTCAGCGGGGGGTGTACAATGAGCAGTTCTTC	CASSLQRGVYNEQFF
TRBV5-1	TRBJ2-1	NA	NA	TGCGCCAGCCGCGGGACTCCATCCTACAATGAGCAGTTCTTC	CASRGTPSYNEQFF
TRBV19	TRBJ2-7	NA	TRBD1	TGTGCCAGTATCGGGACAGAGCCGTCCTACGAGCAGTACTTC	CASIGTEPSYEQYF
TRBV28	TRBJ1-5	NA	NA	TGTGCCAGCAGTTTGTTGGGGAGACCCCAGCATTTT	CASSLLGRPQHF
TRBV9	TRBJ2-2	NA	TRBD2	TGTGCCAGCAGCGTTGGGATTGGACTAGCGGCCTTCACCGGGGAGCTGTTTTTT	CASSVGIGLAAFTGELFF
TRBV20-1	TRBJ2-7	NA	NA	TGCAGTGCTAGTATGGGGGGGGACATCTTC	CSASMGGDIF
TRBV13	TRBJ1-1	once	NA	TGTGCCAGCAGCTTAGCAGTTGGTCGAGGTCACCCTGAAGCTTTCTTT	CASSLAVGRGHPEAFF